The next 8 T cell receptor beta chains were all read from a single sample in a study of OX40 agonist ivuxolimab in advanced cancers. Sequencing was performed with immunoSEQ multiplex PCR; in TCRdb, only in-frame clones are kept and a portion is missing. Among 55,000 to 70,000 clones listed, 80% were seen once. Sequencing used CD4+ or CD8+ T cells sorted from blood, obtained in a trial of the OX40 agonist ivuxolimab. Receptors originate from an adult with an advanced solid tumor such as melanoma, head and neck, liver or kidney cancer.

This clone was recorded only once. The V call is TRBV2, the J call TRBJ1-2; unclear D gene. CDR1 is SNHLY, CDR2 FYNNEI, per germline. Trimming left V 8 bases short and J 8 bases short, with 15 bases between. The CDR3 totals 12 residues. The CDR3 DNA reads as TGTGCCAGCGCCAGCCACGCCGACGGCTACACCTTC. Protein: CASASHADGYTF.

The rearrangement joins TRBV5-1 to TRBJ2-3; 7 positions match TRBD2. Trimming at V came to 4 bases and at J to 5 bases, leaving 10 bases not matched to a gene. This CDR3 is 15 amino acids long. The germline CDR1 and CDR2 sequences are SGHRS and YFSETQ. The CDR3 sequence: CASSLGTNPKDTQYF. In DNA, the CDR3 is TGCGCCAGCAGCCTAGGGACTAATCCCAAAGATACGCAGTATTTT. Variable domain in full (rest from reference TRBV5-1 and TRBJ2-3): KAGVTQTPRYLIKTRGQQVTLSCSPISGHRSVSWYQQTPGQGLQFLFEYFSETQRNKGNFPGRFSGRQFSNSRSEMNVSTLELGDSALYLCASSLGTNPKDTQYFGPGTRLTVL.

The chain carries TRBV9 and TRBJ2-3; D is undetermined. This CDR3 is 12 amino acids long. Germline assignment: CDR1 SGDLS and CDR2 YYNGEE. The V end lost 3 bases, the J end lost 2 bases, and 4 bases lay between the germline ends. The chain's CDR3 is CASSATTDTQYF. The CDR3 region has the DNA TGTGCCAGCAGCGCGACCACAGATACGCAGTATTTT.

The rearrangement links TRBV14 to TRBJ2-3; 12 nucleotides align to TRBD2. Losses at the gene ends were 3 bases for V and 5 bases for J; bases not matched to a gene: 12. The CDR3 is 18 residues long. CDR1 is SGHDN and CDR2 is FVKESK in the germline V gene. CDR3 region: CASSQRASGGAVKDTQYF. CDR3 sequence (DNA): TGTGCCAGCAGCCAGCGGGCTAGCGGGGGGGCCGTCAAAGATACGCAGTATTTT.

This chain connects TRBV4-1 to TRBJ2-7; D is undetermined. In germline, CDR1 is MGHRA, CDR2 YSYEKL. V dropped 1 base and J dropped 2 bases, with 9 bases sitting between them. The CDR3 has 14 amino acids. For the CDR3, the DNA is TGCGCCAGCAGCCAAGTTACAGTAGCCTACGAGCAGTACTTC. It is translated as CASSQVTVAYEQYF.

V usage is TRBV10-3 and J usage is TRBJ2-3, with D unclear. Trimming cost V 10 bases and J 0 bases, with 17 bases left between them. This CDR3 spans 15 amino acids. Germline values: CDR1 ENHRY, CDR2 SYGVKD. The CDR3 sequence is CATVWSSASTDTQYF. CDR3 bases: TGTGCCACGGTCTGGAGCAGCGCTAGCACAGATACGCAGTATTTT.

The chain employs TRBV7-9 and TRBJ1-4, with 7 nucleotides matching TRBD1. Trimming took 8 bases from V and 4 from J; bases not matched to a gene: 10. This CDR3 contains 15 residues. Germline CDR1 and CDR2: SEHNR and FQNEAQ (reference sequence). CDR3: CASETQGGNNEKLFF. CDR3 in DNA: TGTGCCAGCGAAACCCAGGGGGGTAATAATGAAAAACTGTTTTTT.

This clone appeared a single time. This chain uses TRBV5-1 with TRBJ1-3; weak D call: TRBD1 (6 bases). CDR1 is SGHRS, CDR2 YFSETQ, per germline. V was clipped by 4 bases and J by 0 bases, with 8 bases between them. This CDR3 has 14 amino acids. For the CDR3, the DNA is TGCGCCAGCAGCGCGGACAGCTCTGGAAACACCATATATTTT. Encoded protein: CASSADSSGNTIYF.